Sequencing of this T cell receptor beta chain was carried out in a study of graft-versus-host responses after intestinal transplantation. Study conclusions and caveats: Recipient marrow harbored GvH clones, some of which surfaced first in ileum or blood. Within the allografts of patients who had graft-donor T cell macrochimerism, graft-versus-host to host-versus-graft clonal ratios were high.

This clone showed up just a few times. Sequenced by immunoSEQ multiplex PCR; TCRdb stores in-frame clones only, minus some. This table holds 6,000 to 7,000 clones, roughly 25% found once. With around 200,000 irradiated, violet-dye-labeled stimulator cells, around 200,000 CFSE-labeled responder cells were plated. CD4 and CD8 responders that proliferated in the reaction were FACS-sorted. The CDR3 length is 12 residues. Germline V gene lookup returns CDR1 SGHAT and CDR2 FQNNGV. Deletions cut 2 bases from V and 4 bases from J, with 6 bases between. This chain joins TRBV11-2 and TRBJ2-7; a possible D gene is TRBD1 (5 bases). This receptor was taken from a human patient who was an organ donor for intestinal transplantation. This sample comprised alloreactive CD4+ T cells from a mixed lymphocyte reaction culture, obtained before transplantation. The subset is: CFSE-low proliferating T cells sorted from approximately 6-day pre-transplant mixed lymphocyte reaction (GvH or HvG direction). For the CDR3, the DNA is TGTGCCAGCAGCTTACAGGGTTACGAGCAGTACTTC. Translation gives CASSLQGYEQYF.